The 14 T cell receptor beta chains reported below all come from one sample, sequenced in a study of cytomegalovirus exposure and HLA in healthy donors. Both 60 Vbeta primers and 13 Jbeta primers went into the PCR. Using immunoSEQ multiplex PCR, the repertoire was profiled, and TCRdb retains in-frame clones only, with some absent. This table holds some 180,000 clones, 75% found once. Sequencing was performed on PBMCs. These receptors all come from a male donor in good health and CMV-seronegative.

This clone was seen more than once but under ten times. This rearrangement joins TRBV5-6 to TRBJ1-6; D is perhaps TRBD1 (5 bases). CDR1 SGHDT and CDR2 YYEEEE come from the germline V gene. CDR3 length: 15 amino acids. The V end lost 6 bases, the J end lost 3 bases, and 13 bases lay between the germline ends. The CDR3 DNA reads TGTGCCAGCATTAACAGGAGCCACTATAATTCACCCCTCCACTTT. It is translated as CASINRSHYNSPLHF.

This clone was counted a single time. The chain couples TRBV9 to TRBJ2-2, with D perhaps TRBD2 (6 bases). There are 16 residues in the CDR3. The germline gives CDR1 SGDLS, CDR2 YYNGEE. With 1 base removed from V and 6 bases from J, the gap between germline ends came to 16 bases. The CDR3 sequence: CASSVNSGVRSGELFF. The CDR3 nucleotides read TGTGCCAGCAGCGTAAATTCGGGGGTCCGGTCCGGGGAGCTGTTTTTT.

The V call is TRBV9, the J call TRBJ2-1; D unclear. The V end was cut by 1 base, the J end by 6 bases, with 14 bases between. CDR3 length equals 15 residues. CDR1 SGDLS and CDR2 YYNGEE come from the germline V gene. The DNA of the CDR3 is TGTGCCAGCAGCGTAACCGCACACCGCGGCAATGAGCAGTTCTTC. It yields the protein CASSVTAHRGNEQFF.

This chain links TRBV14 with TRBJ1-6; 8 bases are shared with TRBD1. The germline gives CDR1 SGHDN, CDR2 FVKESK. There are 15 residues in the CDR3. V lost 5 bases to trimming and J lost 8 bases; unmatched junction nucleotides: 8. The CDR3, as DNA: TGTGCCAGCAGCTTCCGAACAGGGGGTTATTCACCCCTCCACTTT. It is translated as CASSFRTGGYSPLHF.

This chain joins TRBV6-5 and TRBJ1-5, with a tentative D call TRBD1 (6 bases). Trimming removed 4 bases from V and 2 bases from J, with 12 bases in between. The V gene's germline CDR1 is MNHEY and CDR2 SVGAGI. The length of the CDR3 is 15 residues. The CDR3 reads CASSSQGRGNQPQHF. In nucleotides, the CDR3 is TGTGCCAGCAGTTCGCAGGGGCGAGGCAATCAGCCCCAGCATTTT.

The chain joins TRBV6-5 to TRBJ2-3; 8 bases align to TRBD2. CDR1 and CDR2 from the germline V gene are MNHEY and SVGAGI. J was trimmed by 0 bases and V by 6 bases; bases with no gene match: 5. CDR3 length equals 15 residues. CDR3 loop: CASSRTSLSTDTQYF. The DNA of the CDR3 is TGTGCCAGCAGCCGGACTAGCCTTAGCACAGATACGCAGTATTTT.

This sequence joins TRBV10-3 and TRBJ1-5, with a weak D call TRBD1 (6 bases). The germline CDR1 and CDR2 sequences are ENHRY and SYGVKD. The ends were cut back, 0 bases at V and 7 bases at J, with 16 bases in the middle. The CDR3 loop spans 16 amino acids. The CDR3 is CAISESRGTVLQPQHF. The DNA of the CDR3 is TGTGCCATCAGTGAGTCGAGGGGGACGGTTCTGCAGCCCCAGCATTTT.

This clone was seen a single time. The J gene is TRBJ2-3, the V gene TRBV11-3; 8 positions agree with TRBD1. The CDR3 has 13 residues. The junction had 3 bases not matched to a gene; V was cut back by 4 bases and J by 6 bases. Germline CDR1 is SGHNT and CDR2 is YENEEA. The CDR3 DNA reads as TGTGCCAGCAGCTCCCGGACAGGGGATACGCAGTATTTT. This translates into CASSSRTGDTQYF. Drawing the rest from reference TRBV11-3 and TRBJ2-3, the complete variable domain is EAGVVQSPRYKIIEKKQPVAFWCNPISGHNTLYWYLQNLGQGPELLIRYENEEAVDDSQLPKDRFSAERLKGVDSTLKIQPAELGDSAVYLCASSSRTGDTQYFGPGTRLTVL.

The chain is built from TRBV5-4 and TRBJ2-3, with 7 nucleotides matching TRBD1. With 0 bases clipped from V and 2 bases from J, the junction kept 3 bases outside the gene matches. The length of the CDR3 is 15 residues. The germline V gene has CDR1 SGHNT and CDR2 YYREEE (reference sequence). CDR3: CASSLGGTVTDTQYF. CDR3 nucleotides: TGTGCCAGCAGCTTGGGTGGGACAGTCACAGATACGCAGTATTTT.

Of note for this clone: Other DNA sequences in this specimen translate into the identical CDR3. J is TRBJ1-1 and V is TRBV28, with a tentative D call TRBD1 (5 bases). Germline V gene data show CDR1 as MDHEN and CDR2 as SYDVKM. The ends were cut back, 2 bases at V and 1 base at J, with 5 bases in the middle. The CDR3 has 13 amino acids. CDR3 amino acids: CASSLQGNTEAFF. The CDR3, as DNA: TGTGCCAGCAGTTTACAGGGGAACACTGAAGCTTTCTTT. Together with reference TRBV28 and TRBJ1-1, the CDR3 gives the full variable domain: DVKVTQSSRYLVKRTGEKVFLECVQDMDHENMFWYRQDPGLGLRLIYFSYDVKMKEKGDIPEGYSVSREKKERFSLILESASTNQTSMYLCASSLQGNTEAFFGQGTRLTVV.

The DNA for the CDR3 is TGTGCCACCACGGCGGGAGCCTACGAGCAGTACTTC. This encodes CATTAGAYEQYF. The rearrangement links TRBV28 to TRBJ2-7; 7 bases fit TRBD2. The CDR3 length is 12 residues. Germline V gene lookup returns CDR1 MDHEN and CDR2 SYDVKM. Germline trimming cut 10 bases from V and 2 bases from J; bases unmatched to any gene: 5.

This rearrangement joins TRBV4-2 to TRBJ1-1; a weak D match, TRBD1 (5 bases). Germline assignment: CDR1 LGHNA and CDR2 YNFKEQ. The CDR3 is 17 residues long. V was clipped by 4 bases and J by 1 base, with 19 bases between them. CDR3 sequence: CASSRSPAGHQNTEAFF. The CDR3 DNA follows: TGTGCCAGCAGCCGATCACCTGCAGGACACCAGAACACTGAAGCTTTCTTT.

This rearrangement joins TRBV27 to TRBJ1-5; D gene uncertain. Trimming removed 6 bases from V and 0 bases from J, with 3 bases in between. This CDR3 comprises 12 residues. CDR1 and CDR2 from the germline V gene are MNHEY and SMNVEV (reference sequence). CDR3 sequence (DNA): TGTGCCAGCAGACATAGCAATCAGCCCCAGCATTTT. Translated, it gives CASRHSNQPQHF.

The chain uses TRBV28 and TRBJ2-5, with 7 bases fitting TRBD2. The CDR3 runs to 16 residues. J gave up 5 bases and V 6 bases, and 15 bases lay outside the gene matches. The germline CDR1 and CDR2 sequences are MDHEN and SYDVKM. The CDR3, as DNA: TGTGCCAGCAGCGGAGGGGCGGGAGAGGCGAGGGAGACCCAGTACTTC. Its protein product is CASSGGAGEARETQYF.